Below, one TCR beta chain is given with its context. Its antigen is unknown. No base quality values were provided; no much bigger clone lies one nucleotide off. This specimen comes from a study of OX40 agonist ivuxolimab in advanced cancers. For the study in its entirety: Ivuxolimab was a fully human IgG2 agonistic monoclonal antibody targeting the costimulatory receptor OX40 (CD134). The dose-escalation cohort was roughly 87% male with a mean age of approximately 59 years, ranging from about 20 to 85. The paper describes the monotherapy dose-escalation part (N of about 47 patients) of the phase I trial of ivuxolimab. Intravenous ivuxolimab was administered to patients every 2 weeks at six dose levels: 0.01, 0.1, 0.3, 1.5, 3 and 10 mg/kg. Prior anti-PD-1, anti-PD-L1 or anti-CTLA-4 therapy was permitted, and checkpoint inhibitors had been received by under 50% of dose-escalation patients. The purpose of peripheral TCRbeta sequencing was to test whether ivuxolimab changed TCR sequence diversity and led to clonal T-cell expansion. Partial responses were achieved by three dose-escalation patients, of whom one had hepatocellular carcinoma and two had cutaneous melanoma. Of the roughly 51 dose-escalation patients, hepatocellular carcinoma was present in approximately 20, melanoma in around 15, renal cell carcinoma in 9 and head and neck cancer in 9. Findings and caveats that apply to the study as a whole: Low levels of normalized T-cell clonal expansion were also seen in some patients who did not respond. In the 0.1-3.0 mg/kg groups, partial responders had among the lowest normalized peripheral clonal expansion, particularly in CD8+ T cells. After ivuxolimab, CD8+ T cells had more expanded clones than CD4+ T cells on average. Clonal expansion of both CD4+ and CD8+ blood T cells was observed from baseline to week 6 at doses 0.1 to 3.0 mg/kg. The antigen specificity of the clonally expanded peripheral T cells was not determined.

Trimming leaves V shorter by 3 bases and J shorter by 3 bases, with the junction holding 4 bases beyond the gene matches. CDR1 and CDR2 are read off the germline V gene as MDHEN and SYDVKM. Counted from cysteine to phenylalanine, this CDR3 has 14 amino acids. The CDR3 DNA has 42 bases and is translated from base 1. Patients with a history of autoimmune disease or receiving systemic immunosuppression were excluded from the trial. Peripheral blood for TCR sequencing was collected from all dose cohorts at baseline, on cycle 4 day 1, and on cycle 7 day 1. Samples came from an open-label, multicenter, first-in-human phase I dose-escalation trial of ivuxolimab. Adults with locally advanced or metastatic head and neck squamous cell, hepatocellular, melanoma or renal cell carcinoma were enrolled in the trial. Before TCR sequencing, CD4+ T cells and CD8+ T cells were sorted from peripheral blood as separate populations.

Genomic DNA was isolated from the sorted cells so that the TCRbeta CDR3 region could be sequenced. The immunoSEQ Assay was used for sequencing of TCRbeta CDR3 regions. Held by TCRdb, this immuneACCESS table contains in-frame sequences only and omits some clones. Under half of the omission traces to an unresolved V gene where checked; the cause of the rest is unknown. The sample table lists tens of thousands of clones, around 89% of them with a count of one. Approximately 5% of the sample is held by the ten biggest clonotypes. The starting material was CD4+ or CD8+ T cells sorted from blood, obtained in a trial of the OX40 agonist ivuxolimab. The receptor chain draws on TRBV28 and TRBJ1-2; TRBD1 matches 7 bases in the middle. The receptor's source is an adult with an advanced solid tumor such as melanoma, head and neck, liver or kidney cancer. This receptor has the CDR3 CASSFRTGYYGYTF. At the DNA level, the sequence is TGTGCCAGCAGTTTCCGGACAGGTTACTATGGCTACACCTTC.